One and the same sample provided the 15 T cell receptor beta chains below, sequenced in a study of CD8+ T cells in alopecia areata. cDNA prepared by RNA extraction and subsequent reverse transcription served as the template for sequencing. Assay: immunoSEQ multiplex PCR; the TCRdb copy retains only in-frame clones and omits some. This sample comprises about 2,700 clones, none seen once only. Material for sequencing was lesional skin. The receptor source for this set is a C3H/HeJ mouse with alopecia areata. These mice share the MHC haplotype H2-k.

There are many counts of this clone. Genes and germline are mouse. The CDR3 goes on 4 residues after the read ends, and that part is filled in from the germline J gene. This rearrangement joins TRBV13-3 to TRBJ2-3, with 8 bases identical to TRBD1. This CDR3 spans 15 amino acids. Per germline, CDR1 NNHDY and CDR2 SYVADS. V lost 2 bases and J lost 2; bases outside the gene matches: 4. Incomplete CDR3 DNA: TGTGCCAGCAGTGACAGGGGGCGCGATGCAGAA. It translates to CASSDRGRDAE. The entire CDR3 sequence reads CASSDRGRDAETLYF.

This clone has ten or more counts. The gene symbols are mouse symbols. The CDR3 DNA, read in part, is TGCACCTGCAGTGCAAAACTGGGGGGGCGCACCGGG. Protein: CTCSAKLGGRTG. The whole CDR3 protein is CTCSAKLGGRTGQLYF. The V gene is TRBV1, the J gene TRBJ2-2; 11 bases match TRBD2. The read terminates 4 residues ahead of where the CDR3 ends, so the germline J gene completes it. Trimming at V came to 2 bases and at J to 4 bases, leaving 3 bases not matched to a gene. Germline V gives CDR1 NSQYPW, CDR2 LRSPGD (reference sequence). The CDR3 is made up of 16 amino acids.

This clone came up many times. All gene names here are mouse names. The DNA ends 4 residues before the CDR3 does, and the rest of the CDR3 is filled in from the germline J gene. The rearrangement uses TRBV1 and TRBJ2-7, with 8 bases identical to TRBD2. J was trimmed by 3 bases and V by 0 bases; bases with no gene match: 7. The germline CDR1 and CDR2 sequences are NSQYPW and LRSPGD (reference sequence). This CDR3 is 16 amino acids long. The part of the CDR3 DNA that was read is TGCACCTGCAGTGCAGATCCGGGGGGGCGCCACTAT. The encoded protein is CTCSADPGGRHY. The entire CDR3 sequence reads CTCSADPGGRHYEQYF.

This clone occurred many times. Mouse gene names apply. The CDR3 protein is CTCSAGGSYEQYF. The sequenced CDR3 bases are TGCACCTGCAGTGCAGGGGGCTCCTAT. The chain uses TRBV1 and TRBJ2-7; D uncertain. The read falls 4 residues short of the CDR3 end, and the missing part is taken from the germline J gene. The CDR3 has 13 amino acids. Trimming cost V 1 base and J 0 bases, with 4 bases left between them. Per germline, CDR1 NSQYPW and CDR2 LRSPGD (reference sequence). Full variable domain (rest looked up from reference TRBV1 and TRBJ2-7): VTLLEQNPRWRLVPRGQAVNLRCILKNSQYPWMSWYQQDLQKQLQWLFTLRSPGDKEVKSLPGADYLATRVTDTELRLQVANMSQGRTLYCTCSAGGSYEQYFGPGTRLTVL.

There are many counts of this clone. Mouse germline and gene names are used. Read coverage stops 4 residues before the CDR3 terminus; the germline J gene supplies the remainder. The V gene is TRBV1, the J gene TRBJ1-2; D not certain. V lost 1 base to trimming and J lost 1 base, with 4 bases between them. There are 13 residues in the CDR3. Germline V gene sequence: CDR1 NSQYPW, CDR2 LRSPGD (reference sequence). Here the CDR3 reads CTCSAARNSDYTF. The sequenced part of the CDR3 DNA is TGCACCTGCAGTGCAGCCAGAAACTCC.

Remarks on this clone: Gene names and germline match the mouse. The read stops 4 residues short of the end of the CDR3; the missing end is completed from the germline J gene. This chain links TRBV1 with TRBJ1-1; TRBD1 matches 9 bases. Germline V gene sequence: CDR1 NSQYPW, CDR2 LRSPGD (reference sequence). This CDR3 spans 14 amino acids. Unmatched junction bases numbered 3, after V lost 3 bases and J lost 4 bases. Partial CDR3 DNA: TGCACCTGCAGTGCCCCGGGACAGGGCACA. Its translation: CTCSAPGQGT. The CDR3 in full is CTCSAPGQGTEVFF.

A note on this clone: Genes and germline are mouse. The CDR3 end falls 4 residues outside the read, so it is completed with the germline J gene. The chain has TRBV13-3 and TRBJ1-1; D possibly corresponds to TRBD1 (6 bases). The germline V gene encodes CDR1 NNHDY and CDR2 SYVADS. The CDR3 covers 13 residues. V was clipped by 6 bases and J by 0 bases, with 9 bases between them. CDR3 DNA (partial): TGTGCCAGCAAAGGGGGTGCAAACACA. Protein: CASKGGANT. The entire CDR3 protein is CASKGGANTEVFF.

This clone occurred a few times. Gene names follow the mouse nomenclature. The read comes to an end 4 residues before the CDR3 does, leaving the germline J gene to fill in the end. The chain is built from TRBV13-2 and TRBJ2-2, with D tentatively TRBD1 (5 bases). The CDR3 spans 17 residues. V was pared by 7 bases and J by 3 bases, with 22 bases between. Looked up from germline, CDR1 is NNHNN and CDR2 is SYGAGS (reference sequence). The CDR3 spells CASSYPSGKGDTGQLYF. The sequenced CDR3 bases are TGTGCCAGCAGTTATCCCTCAGGGAAAGGGGACACCGGG.

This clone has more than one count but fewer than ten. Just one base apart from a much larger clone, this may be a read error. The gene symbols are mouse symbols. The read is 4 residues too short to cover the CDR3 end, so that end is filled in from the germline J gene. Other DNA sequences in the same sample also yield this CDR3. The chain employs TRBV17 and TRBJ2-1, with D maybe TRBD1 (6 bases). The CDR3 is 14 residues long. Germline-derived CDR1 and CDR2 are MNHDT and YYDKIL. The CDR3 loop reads CASSIGTRYAEQFF. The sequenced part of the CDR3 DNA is TGTGCCAGCAGTATAGGGACAAGATATGCT.

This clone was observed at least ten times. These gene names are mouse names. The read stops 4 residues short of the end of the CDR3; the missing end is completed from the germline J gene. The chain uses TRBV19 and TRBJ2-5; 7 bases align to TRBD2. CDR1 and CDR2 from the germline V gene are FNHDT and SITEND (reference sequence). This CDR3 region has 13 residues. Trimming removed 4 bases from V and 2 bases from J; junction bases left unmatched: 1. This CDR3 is CASSRTGQDTQYF. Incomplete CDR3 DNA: TGTGCCAGCAGTCGGACTGGCCAAGAC.

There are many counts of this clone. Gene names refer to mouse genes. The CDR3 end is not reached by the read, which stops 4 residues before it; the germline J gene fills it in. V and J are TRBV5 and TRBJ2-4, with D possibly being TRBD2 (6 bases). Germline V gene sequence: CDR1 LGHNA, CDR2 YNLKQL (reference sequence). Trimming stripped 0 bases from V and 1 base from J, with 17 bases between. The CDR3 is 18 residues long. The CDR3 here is CASSQESWGLFGQNTLYF. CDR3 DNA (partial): TGTGCCAGCAGCCAAGAGAGCTGGGGATTATTCGGTCAAAAC.

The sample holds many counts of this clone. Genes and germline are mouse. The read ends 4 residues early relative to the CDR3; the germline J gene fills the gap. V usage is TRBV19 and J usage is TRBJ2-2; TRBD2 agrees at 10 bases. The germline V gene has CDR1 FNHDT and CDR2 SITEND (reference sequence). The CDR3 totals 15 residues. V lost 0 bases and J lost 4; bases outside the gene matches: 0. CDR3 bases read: TGTGCCAGCAGTATAGGACTGGGGGGCACCGGG. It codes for CASSIGLGGTG. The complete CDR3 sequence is CASSIGLGGTGQLYF.

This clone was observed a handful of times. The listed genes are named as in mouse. CDR3 DNA, as far as it was read: TGTGCCAGCGGTGACAGGGGCTATGCT. It encodes CASGDRGYA. The complete CDR3 protein is CASGDRGYAEQFF. The chain combines TRBV12-2 with TRBJ2-1; TRBD1 agrees at 8 bases. The missing CDR3 end, 4 residues past where the read stops, is filled in from the germline J gene. The length of the CDR3 is 13 residues. After removal of 6 bases from V and 3 bases from J, the junction contained 3 bases not matched to a gene. Germline CDR1 and CDR2: SGHLS and HYDKME. The full variable domain, completed using reference TRBV12-2 and TRBJ2-1, is NSGVVQSPRYIIKGKGERSILKCIPISGHLSVAWYQQTQGQELKFFIQHYDKMERDKGNLPSRFSVQQFDDYHSEMNMSALELEDSAVYFCASGDRGYAEQFFGPGTRLTVL.

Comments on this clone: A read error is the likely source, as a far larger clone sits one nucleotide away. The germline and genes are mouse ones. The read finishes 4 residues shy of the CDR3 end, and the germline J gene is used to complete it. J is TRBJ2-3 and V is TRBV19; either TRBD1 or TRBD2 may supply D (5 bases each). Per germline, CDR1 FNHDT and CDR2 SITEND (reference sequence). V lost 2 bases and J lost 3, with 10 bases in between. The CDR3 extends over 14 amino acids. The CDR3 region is CASSMGVRAETLYF. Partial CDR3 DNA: TGTGCCAGCAGTATGGGGGTGCGAGCAGAA.

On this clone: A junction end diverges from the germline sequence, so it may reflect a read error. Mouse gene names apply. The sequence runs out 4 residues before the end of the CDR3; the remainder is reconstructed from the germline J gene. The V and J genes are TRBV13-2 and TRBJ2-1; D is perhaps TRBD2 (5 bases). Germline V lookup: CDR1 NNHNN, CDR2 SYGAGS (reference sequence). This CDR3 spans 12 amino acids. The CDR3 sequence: CASSDLGAEQFF. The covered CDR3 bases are TGTGCCAGCAGTGATCTGGGTGCT.